This TCR beta chain was profiled in a study of blood T cell repertoires in COVID-19. Study-level background: Spain, Italy and the United States supplied samples that represented acute and convalescent COVID-19.

Original analysis: For nucleated cells, counts were estimated from reference gene primer amplification. Here immunoSEQ multiplex PCR was the method, and the copy in TCRdb shows in-frame clones only, minus some. That table gives V, J and clone size, and the DNA gave D and trimming. The sample has 200,000 to 250,000 clones, around 85% seen once; the top ten hold 1.3%. In terms of age and location, participants ranged from roughly 18 to 89 years and lived in approximately 24 US areas. The CDR3 is 16 amino acids. The germline gives CDR1 SNHLY, CDR2 FYNNEI. Unmatched junction bases numbered 6, after V lost 2 bases and J lost 0 bases.

The material sequenced was PBMCs or T cells enriched from blood (not recorded which). The chain employs TRBV2 and TRBJ2-7; 8 bases are shared with TRBD2. The clonotype originates from a woman between 40 and 55 years old with acute COVID-19. In DNA, the CDR3 is TGTGCCAGCAGTGAACAGGGCGGGAGGCGCTCCTACGAGCAGTACTTC. This sequence encodes CASSEQGGRRSYEQYF.